This T cell receptor (beta chain) was captured by sequencing in a study of blood T cell repertoires in COVID-19. Study as a whole: Spain, Italy and the United States supplied samples that represented acute and convalescent COVID-19. Sources were T cells, B-cell-depleted T cells, or PBMCs; the material itself was cDNA or gDNA.

Data came from immunoSEQ multiplex PCR; TCRdb stores just in-frame clones and leaves some out. The data show about 200,000 clones, 70% to 85% seen once. V was pared by 8 bases and J by 4 bases, with 7 bases of the junction left unmatched. The CDR3 is made up of 13 amino acids. The germline V gene encodes CDR1 MDHEN and CDR2 SYDVKM. In terms of age and location, participants ranged from roughly 18 to 95 years and lived in approximately 24 US areas. Grouping used clinical history reported by participants in a survey and questionnaire. Sequenced: PBMCs or T cells enriched from blood (not recorded which). The source of this sequence is a man aged 40-50 years who had recovered from COVID-19. The chain carries TRBV28 and TRBJ1-2, with 7 bases aligning to TRBD1. The CDR3 nucleotides are TGTGCCAGCCGAGACAGGGTGGGCTATGGCTACACCTTC. It yields the protein CASRDRVGYGYTF.